Below, one T cell receptor beta chain is given with its context. This clone was recorded once. Its antigen target is currently unknown. Base qualities were left out, and no much larger clone turns up one base away. The record originates from a study of T cell responses to AZD1222 COVID-19 vaccine (dated by TCRdb to about 2021). Turning to the overall study: AZD1222 recipients with second doses at about 4 weeks or about 12 weeks were pooled, because spike-specific TCR depth and breadth did not differ between schedules. A total of under 250 trial participants underwent TCR sequencing, of whom about 210 had received two doses of AZD1222 and about 25 had received two doses of the MenACWY control vaccine. Trial participants were enrolled into age subgroups of 18-55, 56-69 and 70-plus years, which contained approximately 150, 28 and 58 TCR-sequenced participants, respectively.

Points the paper makes about the study in general: Because no day 14 peak-response samples were available, repertoires were characterized only after the peak T cell response. In the small 56-69-year group, the increase in depth fell short of significance, most likely because of low power. Conclusions about previously exposed vaccinees are limited, since just five or six AZD1222 recipients were seropositive for SARS-CoV-2 at baseline. Reportedly, close to half of the unique spike-specific TCRs recognized epitopes lying outside the regions that are mutated in the B.1.351 and B.1.1.7 variants. Spike-specific TCR breadth and depth rose significantly after two AZD1222 doses compared with day 0 and with MenACWY recipients. Participants were mostly white British and included more females than males, and it was suggested by the authors that clonal diversity may have been underestimated. Vaccine-associated CD4 TCRs spanned the whole spike protein, with dominant responses in regions 160-218 and 743-854.

The time point label, read with the paper, signifies: baseline before first vaccination. Vaccinee samples were obtained from the UK trials COV001 and COV002, which included a single-blind randomized controlled phase 2/3 trial of AZD1222 (ChAdOx1 nCoV-19) in healthy adults. Trial participant PBMC samples were collected at day 0 and day 28 after the second dose for TCRbeta chain sequencing. V is cut back by 5 bases and J by 5 bases, with 10 bases in the junction unmatched. CDR1 SGHTA and CDR2 FQGNSA were looked up in the germline V gene. The CDR3 measures 17 amino acids from cysteine to phenylalanine. The entry retains the CDR3 DNA only, 51 bases that are in frame from base 1. The CDR3 regions of human TCRbeta chains were subjected to immunosequencing. The paper's data handling went like this. TCRs in the repertoires were compared against a reference library of SARS-CoV-2-specific TCRs that had been generated with the MIRA antigen-specificity platform. Breadth meant the fraction of unique TCRs that were SARS-CoV-2-associated, whereas depth meant the fraction of total T cells that were SARS-CoV-2-associated. Using the MIRA data, each spike-specific TCR was assigned both to the spike region to which the TCR was reactive and to a CD4 or CD8 class. Log10-transformed breadth and depth values were compared by one-way ANOVA with Sidak's multiple comparisons tests. Imported from immuneACCESS, the table was reduced by TCRdb to in-frame sequences with V and J called. These copies leave out some clones; in studies compared against another copy, an unresolved V gene accounts for under half, and the cause of the remainder is not known. The V and J calls and the clone size are those of that table, but D and trimming were determined from the DNA. This sample holds approximately 100,000 clones; about nine tenths were observed only once. About 5% of the sample is in the top ten clones.

This specimen consisted of peripheral blood, obtained on day 0 of AZD1222 vaccination. The chain was built from TRBV7-2 and TRBJ2-1, with 12 bases aligning to TRBD2. This sequence was found in an adult in good health. The CDR3 has the sequence CASSLIRTSGANNEQFF. Read as DNA, the sequence is TGTGCCAGCAGCCTTATCCGGACTAGCGGGGCGAACAATGAGCAGTTCTTC.